This TCR beta chain emerged from a study of patients and donors after allogeneic stem cell transplantation. The germline V gene encodes CDR1 MNHEY and CDR2 SVGEGT. The CDR3 covers 16 residues. V shed 8 bases, J shed 5 bases, and the junction held 15 bases outside the gene matches. Each CDR3 protein gets one entry after TCRdb re-called the RT-PCR reads with MiXCR. Of 16,000 or so distinct CDR3 sequences listed, 25% to 30% are singletons. The TCR originated in a human donor who was either an allogeneic HSCT recipient or a stem cell or donor lymphocyte infusion donor (not recorded which). It is not recorded whose cells these are; they may come from a transplant donor. V usage is TRBV6-2 or TRBV6-3 and J usage is TRBJ1-2; TRBD1 matches 9 bases. The sample comprised blood, either unsorted or a sorted T cell fraction (not recorded which). The CDR3 bases are TGTGCCAGCCGATCCTCCGGGACAGGGTCACTTTATGGCTACACCTTC. Amino acid sequence: CASRSSGTGSLYGYTF.